This T cell receptor (beta chain) was identified during a study of OX40 agonist ivuxolimab in advanced cancers. Across the whole study: Participants, 80% to 90% male, averaged roughly 59 years of age, ranging from about 20 to 79. Study-wide findings and caveats: Still undetermined is the antigen specificity of the expanded peripheral T cells.

TCRdb's copy holds only in-frame clones and misses some; the assay was immunoSEQ multiplex PCR. In the table there are fewer than 80,000 clones, about 91% of which are singletons. The germline CDR1 and CDR2 sequences are SEHNR and FQNEAQ (reference sequence). Trimming removed 7 bases from V and 3 bases from J, with 14 bases in between. The CDR3 has 14 amino acids. Comments on this clone: Its antigen is as yet unknown.

This sequence was found in an adult with an advanced solid tumor such as melanoma, head and neck, liver or kidney cancer. V is TRBV7-9 and J is TRBJ2-3, with D perhaps TRBD2 (5 bases). Here the sequenced sample was CD4+ or CD8+ T cells sorted from blood, taken in a trial of the OX40 agonist ivuxolimab. CDR3 loop: CASTPLEGTDTQYF. The CDR3 DNA is TGTGCCAGCACCCCACTAGAAGGAACAGATACGCAGTATTTT.